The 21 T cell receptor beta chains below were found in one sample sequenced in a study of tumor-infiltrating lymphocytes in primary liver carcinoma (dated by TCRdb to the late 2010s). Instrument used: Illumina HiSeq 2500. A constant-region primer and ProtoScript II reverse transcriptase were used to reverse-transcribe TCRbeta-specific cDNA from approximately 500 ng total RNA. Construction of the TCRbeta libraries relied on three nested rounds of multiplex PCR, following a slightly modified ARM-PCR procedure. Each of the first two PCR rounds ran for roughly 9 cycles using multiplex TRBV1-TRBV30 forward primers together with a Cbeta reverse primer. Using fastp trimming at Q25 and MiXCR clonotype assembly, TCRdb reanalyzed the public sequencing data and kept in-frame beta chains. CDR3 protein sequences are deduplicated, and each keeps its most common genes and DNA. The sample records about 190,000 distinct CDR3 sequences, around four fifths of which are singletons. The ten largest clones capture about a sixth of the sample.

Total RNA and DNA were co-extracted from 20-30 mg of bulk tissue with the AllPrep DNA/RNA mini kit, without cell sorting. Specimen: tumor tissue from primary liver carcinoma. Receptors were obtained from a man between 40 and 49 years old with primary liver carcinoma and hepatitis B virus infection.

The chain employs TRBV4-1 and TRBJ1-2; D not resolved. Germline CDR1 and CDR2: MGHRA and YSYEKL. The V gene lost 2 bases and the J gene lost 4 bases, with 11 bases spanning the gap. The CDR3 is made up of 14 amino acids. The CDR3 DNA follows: TGCGCCAGCAGCCAATTTCAGGAATTCTATGGCTACACCTTC. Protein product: CASSQFQEFYGYTF.

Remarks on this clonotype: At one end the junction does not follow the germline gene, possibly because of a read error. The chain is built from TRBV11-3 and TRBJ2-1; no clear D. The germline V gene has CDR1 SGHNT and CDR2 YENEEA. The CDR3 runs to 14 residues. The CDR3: CASSLCVSNNEQSF. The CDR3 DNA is TGTGCCAGCAGCTTATGCGTCTCGAATAATGAGCAGTCCTTC.

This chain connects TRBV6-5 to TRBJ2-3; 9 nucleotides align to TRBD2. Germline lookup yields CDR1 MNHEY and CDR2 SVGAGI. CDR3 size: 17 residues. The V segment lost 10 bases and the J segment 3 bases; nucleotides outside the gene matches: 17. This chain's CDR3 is CAINSLPLSGGTDTQYF. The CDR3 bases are TGTGCCATTAATTCACTCCCCTTAAGCGGGGGGACAGATACGCAGTATTTT.

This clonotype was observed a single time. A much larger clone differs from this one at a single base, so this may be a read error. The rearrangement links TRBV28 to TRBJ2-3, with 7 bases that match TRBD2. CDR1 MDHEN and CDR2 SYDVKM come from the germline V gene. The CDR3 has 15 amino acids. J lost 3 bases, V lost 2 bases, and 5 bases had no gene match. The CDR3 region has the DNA TGTGCCAGCAGTTTAGAGGGAGGGACGACAGATACGCAGTATTTT. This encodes CASSLEGGTTDTQYF.

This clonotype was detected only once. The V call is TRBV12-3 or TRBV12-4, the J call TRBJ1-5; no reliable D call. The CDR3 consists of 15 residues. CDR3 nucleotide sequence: TGTGCTAACACGCGGGTCACCGCAATAAATCAGCCCCAGCATTTT. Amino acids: CANTRVTAINQPQHF.

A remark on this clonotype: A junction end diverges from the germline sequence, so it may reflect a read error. The CDR3 protein is CASSLGVAFRLHESQYF. The CDR3 DNA reads TGTGCCAGCAGCTTAGGGGTCGCTTTCCGACTCCATGAGAGCCAGTACTTC. This chain links TRBV11-2 with TRBJ2-5; D unclear. The CDR3 is 17 amino acids. CDR1 SGHAT and CDR2 FQNNGV come from the germline V gene.

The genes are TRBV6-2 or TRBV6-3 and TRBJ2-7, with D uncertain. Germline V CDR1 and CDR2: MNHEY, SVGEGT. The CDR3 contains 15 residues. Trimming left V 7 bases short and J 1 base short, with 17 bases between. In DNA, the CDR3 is TGTGCCAGCATTAAGGCCATCGGTAGATCCTACGAGCAGTACTTC. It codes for CASIKAIGRSYEQYF.

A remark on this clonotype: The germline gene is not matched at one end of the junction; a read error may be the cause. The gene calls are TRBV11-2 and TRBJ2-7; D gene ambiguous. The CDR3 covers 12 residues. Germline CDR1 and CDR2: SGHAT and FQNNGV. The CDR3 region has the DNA TGTGCCAGCTGCTTAGCTGTCGGCGAGCAGTATTTC. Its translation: CASCLAVGEQYF.

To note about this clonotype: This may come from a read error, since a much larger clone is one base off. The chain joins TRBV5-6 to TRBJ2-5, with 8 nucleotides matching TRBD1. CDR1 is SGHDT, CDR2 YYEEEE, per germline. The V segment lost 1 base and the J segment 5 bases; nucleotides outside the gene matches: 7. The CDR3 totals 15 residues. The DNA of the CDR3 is TGTGCCAGCAGCTTGTTATCAGGGGGCCGGGAGACCCAGTACTTC. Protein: CASSLLSGGRETQYF.

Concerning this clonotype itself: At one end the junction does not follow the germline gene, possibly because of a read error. CDR3 in DNA: TGTGCCAGCAGCATAGGGTGGACTACTGTAGCTTTCTTT. Amino acids: CASSIGWTTVAFF. The chain links TRBV6-6 to TRBJ1-1; no definite D call. The CDR3 is 13 amino acids. In germline, CDR1 is MNHNY, CDR2 SVGAGI (reference sequence).

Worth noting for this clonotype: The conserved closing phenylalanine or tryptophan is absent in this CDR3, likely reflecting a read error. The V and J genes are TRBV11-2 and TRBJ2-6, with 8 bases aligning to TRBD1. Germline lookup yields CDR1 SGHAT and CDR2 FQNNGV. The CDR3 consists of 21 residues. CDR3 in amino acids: CVSSMGGDRGISLSGANVLTS. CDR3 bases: TGTGTCAGCAGCATGGGGGGAGACAGGGGCATTTCCCTATCTGGGGCCAACGTCCTGACTTCC.

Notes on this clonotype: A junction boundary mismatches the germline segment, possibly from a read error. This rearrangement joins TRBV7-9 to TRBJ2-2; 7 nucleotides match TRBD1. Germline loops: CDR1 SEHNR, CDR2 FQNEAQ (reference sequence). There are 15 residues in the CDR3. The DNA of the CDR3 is TGTGTCAGCTGCCGTGACAGGGAGAACACCGGGGAGCTGTTTTTT. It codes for CVSCRDRENTGELFF.

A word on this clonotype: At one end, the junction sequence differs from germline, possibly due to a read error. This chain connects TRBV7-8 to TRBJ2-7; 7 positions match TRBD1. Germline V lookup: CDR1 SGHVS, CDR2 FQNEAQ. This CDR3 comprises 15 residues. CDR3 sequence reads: CASSSYDRGPYGQYF. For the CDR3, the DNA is TGTGCCAGCAGCTCATATGATAGGGGGCCCTACGGGCAGTACTTC.

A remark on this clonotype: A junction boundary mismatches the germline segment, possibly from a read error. CDR3 DNA: TGTACCAGCAGCGCGGGATACAGGGGGCGCGTGAGTGGGGCCAACGTCCTGACTTTC. Translated, it gives CTSSAGYRGRVSGANVLTF. This chain uses TRBV9 with TRBJ2-6; 9 positions match TRBD1. CDR3 length: 19 amino acids. Per the germline V gene, CDR1 is SGDLS and CDR2 is YYNGEE.

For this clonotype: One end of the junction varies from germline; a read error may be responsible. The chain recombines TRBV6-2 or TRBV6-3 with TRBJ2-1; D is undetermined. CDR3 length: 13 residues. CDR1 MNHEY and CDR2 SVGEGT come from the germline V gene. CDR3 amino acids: CAISYQLGNEQFF. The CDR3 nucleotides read TGTGCCATCAGTTACCAGTTGGGTAATGAACAGTTCTTC.

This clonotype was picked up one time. The CDR3 loop is CASSMTCGRAGELFF. The CDR3 DNA reads TGTGCCAGCAGCATGACTTGCGGGAGGGCCGGGGAGCTGTTTTTT. V and J are TRBV13 and TRBJ2-2; 9 nucleotides align to TRBD2. The V segment lost 5 bases and the J segment 6 bases; nucleotides outside the gene matches: 7. This CDR3 is 15 amino acids long. Looked up from germline, CDR1 is PRHDT and CDR2 is FYEKMQ (reference sequence). Complete variable domain (other parts from reference TRBV13 and TRBJ2-2): AAGVIQSPRHLIKEKRETATLKCYPIPRHDTVYWYQQGPGQDPQFLISFYEKMQSDKGSIPDRFSAQQFSDYHSELNMSSLELGDSALYFCASSMTCGRAGELFFGEGSRLTVL.

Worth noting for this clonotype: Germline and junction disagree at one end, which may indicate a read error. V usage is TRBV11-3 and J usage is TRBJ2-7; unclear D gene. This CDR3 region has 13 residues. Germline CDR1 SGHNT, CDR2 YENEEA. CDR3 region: CASIVEQSYEQCF. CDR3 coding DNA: TGTGCCAGCATCGTGGAACAGTCCTACGAGCAGTGCTTC.

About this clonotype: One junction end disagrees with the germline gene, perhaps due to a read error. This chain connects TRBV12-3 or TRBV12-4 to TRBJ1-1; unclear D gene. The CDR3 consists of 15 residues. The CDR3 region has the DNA TGTGCCAACAGTTTAGTCTCAGGCCAAGGAACTGAGGCTTTCTTT. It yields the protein CANSLVSGQGTEAFF.

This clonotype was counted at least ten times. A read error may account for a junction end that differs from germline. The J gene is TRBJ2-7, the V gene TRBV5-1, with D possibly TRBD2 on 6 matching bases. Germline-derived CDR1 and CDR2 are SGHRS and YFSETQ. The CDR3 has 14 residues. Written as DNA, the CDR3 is TGCGCCAGCAGTTTGGGACGGGGACTCTACGAGCAGTACTTC. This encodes CASSLGRGLYEQYF.

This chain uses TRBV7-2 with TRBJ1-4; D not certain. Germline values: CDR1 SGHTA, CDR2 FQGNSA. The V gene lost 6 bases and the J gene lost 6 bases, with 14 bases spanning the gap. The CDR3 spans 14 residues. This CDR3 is CASSLGNPDEKLFF. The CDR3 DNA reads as TGTGCCAGCAGTTTGGGAAATCCCGATGAAAAACTGTTTTTT. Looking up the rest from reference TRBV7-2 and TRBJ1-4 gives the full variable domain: GAGVSQSPSNKVTEKGKDVELRCDPISGHTALYWYRQSLGQGLEFLIYFQGNSAPDKSGLPSDRFSAERTGGSVSTLTIQRTQQEDSAVYLCASSLGNPDEKLFFGSGTQLSVL.

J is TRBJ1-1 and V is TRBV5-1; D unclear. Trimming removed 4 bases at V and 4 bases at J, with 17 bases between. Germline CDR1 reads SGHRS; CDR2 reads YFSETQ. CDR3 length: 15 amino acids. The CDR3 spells CASSALVGSSTEAFF. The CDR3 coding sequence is TGCGCCAGCAGCGCCTTGGTAGGGAGCAGCACTGAAGCTTTCTTT.